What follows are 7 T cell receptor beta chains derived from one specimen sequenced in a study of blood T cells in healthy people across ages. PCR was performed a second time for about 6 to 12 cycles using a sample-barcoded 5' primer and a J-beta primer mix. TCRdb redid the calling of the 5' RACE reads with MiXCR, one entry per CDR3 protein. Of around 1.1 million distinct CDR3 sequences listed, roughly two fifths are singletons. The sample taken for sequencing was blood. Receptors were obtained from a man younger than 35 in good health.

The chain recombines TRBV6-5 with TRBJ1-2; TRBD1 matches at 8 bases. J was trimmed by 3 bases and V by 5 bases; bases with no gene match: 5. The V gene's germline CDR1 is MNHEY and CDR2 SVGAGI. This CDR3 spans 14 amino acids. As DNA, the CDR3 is TGTGCCAGCAGTCCGCCGGGACAGGACTATGGCTACACCTTC. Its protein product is CASSPPGQDYGYTF.

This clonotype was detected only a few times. CDR3 in DNA: TGTGCCAGCACCACTGACAACTTAGGGGCCCAGTACTTC. Translation: CASTTDNLGAQYF. The rearrangement uses TRBV7-2 and TRBJ2-7; D is perhaps TRBD1 (5 bases). V was pared by 7 bases and J by 10 bases, with 20 bases between. This CDR3 has 13 amino acids. Germline loops: CDR1 SGHTA, CDR2 FQGNSA.

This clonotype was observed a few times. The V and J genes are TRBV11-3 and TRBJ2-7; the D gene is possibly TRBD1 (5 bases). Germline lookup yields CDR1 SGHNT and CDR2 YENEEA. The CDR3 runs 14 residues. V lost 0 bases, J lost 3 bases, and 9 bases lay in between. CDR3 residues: CASSLDQGYYEQYF. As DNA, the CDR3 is TGTGCCAGCAGCTTAGATCAGGGCTACTACGAGCAGTACTTC. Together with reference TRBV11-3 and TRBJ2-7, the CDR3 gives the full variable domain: EAGVVQSPRYKIIEKKQPVAFWCNPISGHNTLYWYLQNLGQGPELLIRYENEEAVDDSQLPKDRFSAERLKGVDSTLKIQPAELGDSAVYLCASSLDQGYYEQYFGPGTRLTVT.

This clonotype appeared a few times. CDR3 DNA sequence: TGTGCCAGCAGCGGGGGGGTCGATACGCAGTATTTT. Amino acids: CASSGGVDTQYF. V usage is TRBV9 and J usage is TRBJ2-3; tentatively, D is TRBD2 (6 bases). Germline V gene data show CDR1 as SGDLS and CDR2 as YYNGEE. The CDR3 is 12 residues long. The germline V and J ends were trimmed by 3 bases and 6 bases, with 8 bases remaining between them.

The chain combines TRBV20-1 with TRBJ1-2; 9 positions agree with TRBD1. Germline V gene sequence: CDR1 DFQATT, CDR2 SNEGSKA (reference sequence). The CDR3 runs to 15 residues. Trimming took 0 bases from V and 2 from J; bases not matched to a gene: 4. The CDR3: CSARDFGTGNYGYTF. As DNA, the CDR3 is TGCAGTGCTAGAGATTTCGGGACAGGGAACTATGGCTACACCTTC.

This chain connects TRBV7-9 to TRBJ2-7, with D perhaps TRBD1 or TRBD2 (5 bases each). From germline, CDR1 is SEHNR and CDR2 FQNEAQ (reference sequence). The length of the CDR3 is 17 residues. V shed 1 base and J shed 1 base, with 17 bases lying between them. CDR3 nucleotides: TGTGCCAGCAGCTTAGAATGGGGACGGGCGACATCCTACGAGCAGTACTTC. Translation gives CASSLEWGRATSYEQYF.

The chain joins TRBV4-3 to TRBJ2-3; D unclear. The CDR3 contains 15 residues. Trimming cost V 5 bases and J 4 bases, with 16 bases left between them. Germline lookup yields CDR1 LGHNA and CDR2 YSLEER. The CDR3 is CASSFRLSVSDTQYF. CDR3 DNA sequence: TGCGCCAGCAGCTTCCGACTGAGTGTATCAGATACGCAGTATTTT.